This is a list of T cell receptor beta chains from one sample in a study of blood T cells in healthy people across ages. MiXCR was run by TCRdb on the 5' RACE reads, yielding one entry per CDR3 protein. In the table there are some 690,000 distinct CDR3 sequences, over 20% of which are singletons. The sample was blood. These receptor sequences come from a man between 70 and 80 years old in good health. Both conserved end residues are part of each CDR3. Each record gives: clone size, D gene, CDR3 length, V gene, J gene, CDR3 DNA, CDR3 protein. A D gene is named only where the DNA matches it firmly. For some rows the clone size is stated as once, few or many, or as a class when expanded; others skip it.

few	.	15	TRBV20-1	TRBJ2-1	TGCAGTGCCCCCGCCCTCCGGACCTTTCGCAATGAGCAGTTCTTC	CSAPALRTFRNEQFF
.	.	13	TRBV6-6	TRBJ1-2	TGTGCCACCGACTTTGCAGGGGTCGGTGGCTACACCTTC	CATDFAGVGGYTF
.	.	14	TRBV5-8	TRBJ2-7	TGTGCCAGCAGCTTGGGCAGGGAGTTCGGCGAGCAGTACTTC	CASSLGREFGEQYF
few	.	15	TRBV6-2/TRBV6-3	TRBJ2-7	TGTGCCAGCAGAGACCGAGGGTTCCAACGTTACGAGCAGTACTTC	CASRDRGFQRYEQYF
.	.	17	TRBV24-1	TRBJ2-1	TGTGCCACCAGTGATCATAAGCGGGGAAGGGGGCTCAATGAGCAGTTCTTC	CATSDHKRGRGLNEQFF
few	.	14	TRBV20-1	TRBJ1-1	TGCAGTCCGGGCAGCCGGGAGCTGAACACTGAAGCTTTCTTT	CSPGSRELNTEAFF
.	.	16	TRBV7-2	TRBJ2-1	TGTGCCAGCAGCACGAAGAGGGGGGAATTGAAAAATGAGCAGTTCTTC	CASSTKRGELKNEQFF
once	.	14	TRBV10-3	TRBJ2-1	TGTGCCATCTCACCCCACGGGGACCCCAATGAGCAGTTCTTC	CAISPHGDPNEQFF
.	TRBD2	16	TRBV4-3	TRBJ2-1	TGCGCCAGCAGCCAAGATAACAGCGGGAGTGTCAATGAGCAGTTCTTC	CASSQDNSGSVNEQFF
few	.	15	TRBV5-1	TRBJ1-1	TGCGCCAGCAGCCCAGGGATAGCCCAGAACACTGAAGCTTTCTTT	CASSPGIAQNTEAFF
.	TRBD2	19	TRBV3-1	TRBJ2-1	TGTGCCAGCAGCCAAGATTTTCGATCGGGGGGGCCCTCCTACAATGAGCAGTTCTTC	CASSQDFRSGGPSYNEQFF
.	TRBD1	15	TRBV19	TRBJ1-2	TGTGCCAGTAGAGCTAATACAGGGGGTGACTATGGCTACACCTTC	CASRANTGGDYGYTF
.	.	15	TRBV18	TRBJ2-1	TGTGCCAGCTCACCGGAGACAGTAGAAACGAGGGGGCAGTTCTTC	CASSPETVETRGQFF
.	TRBD1	16	TRBV7-2	TRBJ1-6	TGTGCCAGCAGTTATACCACAGGGGGAGGTAATTCACCCCTCCACTTT	CASSYTTGGGNSPLHF
.	.	13	TRBV11-2	TRBJ1-1	TGTGCCAGCAGCTTAGATCGGGACGTTGAAGCTTTCTTT	CASSLDRDVEAFF
many	TRBD1	16	TRBV5-1	TRBJ2-5	TGCGCCAGCAGCTTGGTGGGGACAGATAAAGAAGAGACCCAGTACTTC	CASSLVGTDKEETQYF
.	TRBD2	17	TRBV14	TRBJ2-1	TGTGCCAGCAGCCAAGCGTCGACTAGCCCCTTATCAAGTGAGCAGTTCTTC	CASSQASTSPLSSEQFF
few	.	14	TRBV18	TRBJ1-1	TGTGCCAGCTCAAATCGGAGGGGAGACACTGAAGCTTTCTTT	CASSNRRGDTEAFF
many	.	18	TRBV12-3/TRBV12-4	TRBJ2-3	TGTGCCAGCAGTTCGGTATGGGGGAGGGACAGTATCACAGATACGCAGTATTTT	CASSSVWGRDSITDTQYF
.	.	13	TRBV5-1	TRBJ1-2	TGCGCCAGCAGCTCTAACTCCAACTATGGCTACACCTTC	CASSSNSNYGYTF
once	.	15	TRBV27	TRBJ1-5	TGTGCCAGCAGCACCTCCCTGGGGATAGAACAGCCCCAGCATTTT	CASSTSLGIEQPQHF
few	TRBD1	16	TRBV20-1	TRBJ2-3	TGCAGTGCTAGGCTACAGGGGCGTAGGACCACAGATACGCAGTATTTT	CSARLQGRRTTDTQYF
.	.	13	TRBV7-8	TRBJ1-1	TGTGCCAGCAGCTTAGCTTGGGGGCAGGAAGCTTTCTTT	CASSLAWGQEAFF
.	.	15	TRBV20-1	TRBJ1-5	TGCAGTGCTAGAGATGCCCGTCAGGGTGGTCAGCCCCAGCATTTT	CSARDARQGGQPQHF
few	.	12	TRBV20-1	TRBJ2-7	TGCAGTGCTAGCTTCACGTCTGGCGAGCAGTACTTC	CSASFTSGEQYF
few	.	13	TRBV15	TRBJ2-1	TGTGCCACCAGCGGTGGGGGGAACAATGAGCAGTTCTTC	CATSGGGNNEQFF
.	.	14	TRBV7-6	TRBJ1-1	TGTGCCAGCAGCCTCCGCCTGGACGACACTGAAGCTTTCTTT	CASSLRLDDTEAFF
few	TRBD1	13	TRBV25-1	TRBJ2-5	TGTGCCAGCGGGGACAGGACGCAAGAGACCCAGTACTTC	CASGDRTQETQYF
few	TRBD2	19	TRBV5-1	TRBJ2-3	TGCGCCAGCAGCTCACCCCGAGGACTAGCGGGGCTTAGCACAGATACGCAGTATTTT	CASSSPRGLAGLSTDTQYF
.	.	16	TRBV14	TRBJ1-2	TGTGCCAGCAGCCGCAAGGGGGGACCGACCTACTATGGCCACACCTTC	CASSRKGGPTYYGHTF
few	TRBD1	19	TRBV10-3	TRBJ1-2	TGTGCCATCAGTGAGTCGATACTCCTAGTTTTGGAGGGGGCGTTTGGCTACACCTTC	CAISESILLVLEGAFGYTF
.	.	17	TRBV7-8	TRBJ2-5	TGTGCCAGCAGCTTACCCAACCTCCGGTCGTACCAAGAGACCCAGTACTTC	CASSLPNLRSYQETQYF
few	.	13	TRBV7-9	TRBJ1-1	TGTGCCAGCATCCGGTCGAGGGGGACTGAAGCTTTCTTT	CASIRSRGTEAFF
many	.	15	TRBV5-1	TRBJ1-3	TGCGCCAGCAGCGTTGGACAGAGCTCTGGAAACACCATATATTTT	CASSVGQSSGNTIYF
few	.	15	TRBV9	TRBJ1-1	TGTGCCAGCAGCGTTGATTTTCAGGTGAACACTGAAGCTTTCTTT	CASSVDFQVNTEAFF
.	TRBD1	14	TRBV20-1	TRBJ2-6	TGCAGTGCTTCAGGGGGCGCTGGGGCCAACGTCCTGACTTTC	CSASGGAGANVLTF
.	.	15	TRBV15	TRBJ1-1	TGTGCCACCAGCAGAGATCCCGGCGGGGGCACTGAAGCTTTCTTT	CATSRDPGGGTEAFF
.	TRBD2	16	TRBV20-1	TRBJ2-3	TGCAGTGCTAGGCCTCTCACTAGCGGGGGGACAGATACGCAGTATTTT	CSARPLTSGGTDTQYF
few	.	18	TRBV2	TRBJ1-5	TGTGCCAGCAGTGAAGGACCGTACAGGGTATCTAGCAATCAGCCCCAGCATTTT	CASSEGPYRVSSNQPQHF
.	TRBD2	17	TRBV3-1	TRBJ2-5	TGTGCCAGCAGCCAAGATAGCGGGAGCGGGTACCAAGAGACCCAGTACTTC	CASSQDSGSGYQETQYF
many	.	15	TRBV11-3	TRBJ2-3	TGTGCCAGCAGCTCATCGGGAGATCCCACAGATACGCAGTATTTT	CASSSSGDPTDTQYF
.	.	15	TRBV5-1	TRBJ1-4	TGCGCCAGCACCCCACAAGCGGCAACTAATGAAAAACTGTTTTTT	CASTPQAATNEKLFF